This T cell receptor (beta chain) was retrieved from a study of T cell changes during pregnancy in multiple sclerosis. Trimming cost V 3 bases and J 10 bases, with 12 bases left between them. CDR1 is SQVTM, CDR2 ANQGSEA, per germline. This CDR3 is 11 amino acids long. The assay was immunoSEQ multiplex PCR, and TCRdb's table has in-frame clones only and misses some. This sample yields about 22,000 clones, of which around 84% are seen a single time; more than 0.85% belongs to the top ten. The J gene is TRBJ1-1, the V gene TRBV29-1; D is unresolved. The input for sequencing was CD4+ T cells from peripheral blood mononuclear cells, taken in the second trimester of pregnancy. The receptor's source is a female donor in good health, enrolled as a control in a pregnancy study. CDR3 coding DNA: TGCAGCGTTGAGACTCGGGGAGGAGCTTTCTTT. Translated: CSVETRGGAFF.